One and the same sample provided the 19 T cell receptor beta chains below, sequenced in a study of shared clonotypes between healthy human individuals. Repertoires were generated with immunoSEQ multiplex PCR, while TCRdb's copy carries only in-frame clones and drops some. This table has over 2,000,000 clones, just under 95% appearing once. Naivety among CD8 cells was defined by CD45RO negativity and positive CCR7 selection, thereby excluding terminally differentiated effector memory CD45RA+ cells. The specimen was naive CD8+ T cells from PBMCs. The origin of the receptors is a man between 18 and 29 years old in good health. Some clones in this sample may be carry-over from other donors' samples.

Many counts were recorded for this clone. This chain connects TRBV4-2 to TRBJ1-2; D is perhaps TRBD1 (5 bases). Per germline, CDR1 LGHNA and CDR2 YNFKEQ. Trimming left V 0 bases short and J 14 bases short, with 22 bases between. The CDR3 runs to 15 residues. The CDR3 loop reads CASSQDSRDPPTGTF. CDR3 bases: TGTGCCAGCAGCCAAGATTCCCGGGACCCCCCAACCGGTACCTTC.

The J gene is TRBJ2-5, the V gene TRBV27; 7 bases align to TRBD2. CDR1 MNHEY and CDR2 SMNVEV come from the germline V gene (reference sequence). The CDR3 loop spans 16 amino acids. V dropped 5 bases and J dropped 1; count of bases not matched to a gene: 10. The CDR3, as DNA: TGTGCCAGCAGTCCTCCTCCGGCTAGCGGCCAAGAGACCCAGTACTTC. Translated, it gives CASSPPPASGQETQYF.

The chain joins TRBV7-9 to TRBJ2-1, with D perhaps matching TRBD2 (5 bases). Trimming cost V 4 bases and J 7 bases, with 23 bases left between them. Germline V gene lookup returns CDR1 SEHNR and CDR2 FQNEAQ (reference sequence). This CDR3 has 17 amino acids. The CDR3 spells CASSSTYVDLGRNEQFF. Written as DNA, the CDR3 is TGTGCCAGCAGCTCGACCTACGTGGACTTAGGGCGGAATGAGCAGTTCTTC.

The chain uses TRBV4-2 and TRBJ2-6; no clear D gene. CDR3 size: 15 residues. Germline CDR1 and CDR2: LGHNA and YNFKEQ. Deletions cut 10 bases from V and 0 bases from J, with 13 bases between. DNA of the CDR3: TGTGCCACCGGGCCCTGGGGCTCTGGGGCCAACGTCCTGACTTTC. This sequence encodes CATGPWGSGANVLTF.

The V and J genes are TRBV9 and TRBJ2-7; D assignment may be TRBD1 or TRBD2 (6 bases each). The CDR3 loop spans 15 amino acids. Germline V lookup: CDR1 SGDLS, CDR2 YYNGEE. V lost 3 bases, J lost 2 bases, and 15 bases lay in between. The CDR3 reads CASSAGGGGPYEQYF. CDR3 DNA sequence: TGTGCCAGCAGCGCCGGCGGAGGGGGACCCTACGAGCAGTACTTC.

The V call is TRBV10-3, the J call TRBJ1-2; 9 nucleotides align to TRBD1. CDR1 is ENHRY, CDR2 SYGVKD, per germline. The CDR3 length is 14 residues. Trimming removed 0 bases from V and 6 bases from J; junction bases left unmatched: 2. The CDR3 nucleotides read TGTGCCATCAGTGAGTCGACAGGGGGTGATGGCTACACCTTC. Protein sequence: CAISESTGGDGYTF.

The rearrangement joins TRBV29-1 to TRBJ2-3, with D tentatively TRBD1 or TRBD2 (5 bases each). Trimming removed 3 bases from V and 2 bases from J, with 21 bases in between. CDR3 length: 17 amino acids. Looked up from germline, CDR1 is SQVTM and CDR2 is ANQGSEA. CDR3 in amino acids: CSVEGVLVWSTTDTQYF. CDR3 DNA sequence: TGCAGCGTTGAGGGGGTCTTAGTTTGGTCCACCACAGATACGCAGTATTTT.

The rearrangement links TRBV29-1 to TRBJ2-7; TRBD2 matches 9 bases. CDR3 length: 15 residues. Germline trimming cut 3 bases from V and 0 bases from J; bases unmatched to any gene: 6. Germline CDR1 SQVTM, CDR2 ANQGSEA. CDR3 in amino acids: CSVDMREGSSYEQYF. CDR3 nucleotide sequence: TGCAGCGTTGACATGCGGGAGGGTAGCTCCTACGAGCAGTACTTC.

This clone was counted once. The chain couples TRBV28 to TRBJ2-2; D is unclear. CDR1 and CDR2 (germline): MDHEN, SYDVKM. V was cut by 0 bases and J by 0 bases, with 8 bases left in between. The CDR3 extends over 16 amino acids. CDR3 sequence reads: CASSLWQIANTGELFF. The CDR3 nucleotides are TGTGCCAGCAGTTTATGGCAGATAGCGAACACCGGGGAGCTGTTTTTT. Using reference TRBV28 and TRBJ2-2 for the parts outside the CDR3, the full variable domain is DVKVTQSSRYLVKRTGEKVFLECVQDMDHENMFWYRQDPGLGLRLIYFSYDVKMKEKGDIPEGYSVSREKKERFSLILESASTNQTSMYLCASSLWQIANTGELFFGEGSRLTVL.

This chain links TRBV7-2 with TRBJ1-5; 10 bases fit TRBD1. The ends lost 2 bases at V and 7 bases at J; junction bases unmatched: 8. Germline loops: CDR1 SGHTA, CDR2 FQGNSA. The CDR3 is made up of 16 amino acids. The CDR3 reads CASSLWVGQGIQPQHF. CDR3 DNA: TGTGCCAGCAGCTTATGGGTGGGACAGGGGATACAGCCCCAGCATTTT.

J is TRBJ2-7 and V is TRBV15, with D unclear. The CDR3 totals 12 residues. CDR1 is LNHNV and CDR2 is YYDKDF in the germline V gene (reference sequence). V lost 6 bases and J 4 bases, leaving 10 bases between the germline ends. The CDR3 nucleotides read TGTGCCACCAGAGGCCCCGGGTACGAGCAGTACTTC. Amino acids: CATRGPGYEQYF. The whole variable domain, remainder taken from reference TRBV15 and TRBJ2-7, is DAMVIQNPRYQVTQFGKPVTLSCSQTLNHNVMYWYQQKSSQAPKLLFHYYDKDFNNEADTPDNFQSRRPNTSFCFLDIRSPGLGDTAMYLCATRGPGYEQYFGPGTRLTVT.

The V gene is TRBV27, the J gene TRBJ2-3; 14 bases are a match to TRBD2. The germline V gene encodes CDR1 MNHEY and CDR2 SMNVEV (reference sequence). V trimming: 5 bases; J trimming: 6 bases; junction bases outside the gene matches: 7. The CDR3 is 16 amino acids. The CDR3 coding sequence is TGTGCCAGCAGTGCGCCGGGACTAGCGGGAGACGATACGCAGTATTTT. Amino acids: CASSAPGLAGDDTQYF.

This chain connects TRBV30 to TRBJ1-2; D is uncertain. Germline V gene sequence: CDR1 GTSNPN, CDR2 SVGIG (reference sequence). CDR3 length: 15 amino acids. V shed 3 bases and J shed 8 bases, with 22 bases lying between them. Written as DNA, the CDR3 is TGTGCCTGGAGCTTGGACGGATCCCACCTAGGCGGCTACACCTTC. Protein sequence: CAWSLDGSHLGGYTF.

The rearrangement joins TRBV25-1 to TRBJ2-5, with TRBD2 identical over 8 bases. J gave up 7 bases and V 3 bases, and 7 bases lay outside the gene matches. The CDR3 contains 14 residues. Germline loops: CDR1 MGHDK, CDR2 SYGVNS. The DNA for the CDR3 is TGTGCCAGCAGTGAGCCTAGCGGGCATGGGACCCAGTACTTC. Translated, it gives CASSEPSGHGTQYF.

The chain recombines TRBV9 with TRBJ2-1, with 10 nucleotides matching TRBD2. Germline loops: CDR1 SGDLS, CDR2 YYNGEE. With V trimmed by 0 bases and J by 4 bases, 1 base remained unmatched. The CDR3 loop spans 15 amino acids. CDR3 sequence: CASSVGLAGYNEQFF. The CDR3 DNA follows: TGTGCCAGCAGCGTAGGACTAGCGGGTTACAATGAGCAGTTCTTC.

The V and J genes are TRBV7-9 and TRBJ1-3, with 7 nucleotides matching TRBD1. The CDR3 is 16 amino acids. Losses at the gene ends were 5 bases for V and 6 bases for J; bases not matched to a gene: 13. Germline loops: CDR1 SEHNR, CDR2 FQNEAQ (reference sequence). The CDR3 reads CASSPQFGQASNTIYF. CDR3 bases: TGTGCCAGCAGCCCCCAGTTCGGACAGGCATCAAACACCATATATTTT.

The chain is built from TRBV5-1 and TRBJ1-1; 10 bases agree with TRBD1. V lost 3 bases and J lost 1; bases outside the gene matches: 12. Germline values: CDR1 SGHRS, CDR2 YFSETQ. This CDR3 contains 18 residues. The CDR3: CASSSLAPGQGRNTEAFF. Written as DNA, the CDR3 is TGCGCCAGCAGCTCACTGGCCCCGGGACAGGGGAGGAACACTGAAGCTTTCTTT.

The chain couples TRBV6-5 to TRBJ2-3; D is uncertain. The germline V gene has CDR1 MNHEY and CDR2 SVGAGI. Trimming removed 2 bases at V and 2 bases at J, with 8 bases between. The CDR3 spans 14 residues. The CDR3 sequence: CASSYEPLTDTQYF. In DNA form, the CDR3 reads TGTGCCAGCAGTTACGAGCCACTCACAGATACGCAGTATTTT.

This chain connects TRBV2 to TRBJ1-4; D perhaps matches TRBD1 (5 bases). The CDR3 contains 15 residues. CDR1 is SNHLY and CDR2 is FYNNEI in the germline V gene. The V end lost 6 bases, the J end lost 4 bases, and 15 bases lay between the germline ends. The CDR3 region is CASSAPNRINEKLFF. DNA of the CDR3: TGTGCCAGCAGCGCCCCTAACAGGATTAATGAAAAACTGTTTTTT.